Below, 18 T cell receptor beta chains from the same sample are listed, as sequenced in a study of T cells expressing NK-cell markers. TCRdb re-analyzed the 5' RACE reads; it lists each CDR3 protein once, without DNA. The sample holds 300,000 to 450,000 distinct CDR3 sequences. The sequenced material came from blood T cells: a sorted CD56 or NKG2C T cell subset, CD4+ or CD8+ T cells, or bulk PBMC T cells (not recorded which). Receptors were obtained from a man aged 18 to 69 in good health.

This chain uses TRBV20-1 with TRBJ2-2. The CDR3 spans 15 residues. The V gene's germline CDR1 is DFQATT and CDR2 SNEGSKA (reference sequence). The CDR3 loop reads CSARRVVANTGELFF.

The rearrangement uses TRBV27 and TRBJ2-5; no DNA is available, so the TRBD1 call from TCRdb remains unchecked. Germline CDR1 and CDR2: MNHEY and SMNVEV (reference sequence). The CDR3 consists of 16 residues. The CDR3 region is CASSSPSGQGRLTQYF.

This chain uses TRBV5-5 with TRBJ2-2; TCRdb calls TRBD1, which cannot be checked without DNA. Germline V CDR1 and CDR2: SGHKS, YYEKEE (reference sequence). CDR3 length equals 16 residues. The chain's CDR3 is CASRDRDRANTGELFF. Using reference TRBV5-5 and TRBJ2-2 for the parts outside the CDR3, the full variable domain is DAGVTQSPTHLIKTRGQQVTLRCSPISGHKSVSWYQQVLGQGPQFIFQYYEKEERGRGNFPDRFSARQFPNYSSELNVNALLLGDSALYLCASRDRDRANTGELFFGEGSRLTVL.

The V gene is TRBV20-1, the J gene TRBJ1-3. CDR1 and CDR2 from the germline V gene are DFQATT and SNEGSKA (reference sequence). The CDR3 covers 13 residues. The CDR3 reads CSARRNTGNTIYF.

The rearrangement joins TRBV6-6 to TRBJ1-6. The CDR3 runs to 13 residues. Germline CDR1 and CDR2: MNHNY and SVGAGI (reference sequence). CDR3 protein: CASSWETNSPLHF.

The chain links TRBV29-1 to TRBJ1-2. This CDR3 contains 11 residues. CDR1 is SQVTM and CDR2 is ANQGSEA in the germline V gene. This chain's CDR3 is CSVDLVGGYTF.

The chain is built from TRBV6-2 or TRBV6-3 and TRBJ2-1; the D call from TCRdb, TRBD1, cannot be confirmed without DNA. The length of the CDR3 is 14 residues. The germline CDR1 and CDR2 sequences are MNHEY and SVGEGT. The CDR3 loop reads CATRRTGGANEQFF.

V and J are TRBV12-3 or TRBV12-4 and TRBJ2-5; absent DNA, TCRdb's TRBD1 call cannot be checked. The CDR3 consists of 16 residues. CDR3 loop: CASSFGVRGSQETQYF.

The chain recombines TRBV2 with TRBJ1-6; TCRdb's D call, TRBD1, is unchecked because there is no DNA. The CDR3 spans 17 residues. Germline values: CDR1 SNHLY, CDR2 FYNNEI. The CDR3 sequence: CASRDSTGGSYNSPLHF.

The rearrangement uses TRBV12-3 or TRBV12-4 and TRBJ1-6. This CDR3 contains 16 residues. CDR3 residues: CASSLEDLVQNSPLHF.

J is TRBJ2-2 and V is TRBV18; as DNA is missing, the TRBD1 call by TCRdb cannot be tested. The CDR3 has 15 amino acids. CDR1 is KGHSH, CDR2 LQKENI, per germline. The CDR3 region is CASSPPRVNTGELFF.

The chain carries TRBV5-1 and TRBJ2-3; TCRdb lists TRBD1, though no DNA is available to test this call. This CDR3 is built from 14 residues. The germline V gene encodes CDR1 SGHRS and CDR2 YFSETQ. The CDR3 reads CASSFGGSTDTQYF. The full variable domain, rest sourced from reference TRBV5-1 and TRBJ2-3, is KAGVTQTPRYLIKTRGQQVTLSCSPISGHRSVSWYQQTPGQGLQFLFEYFSETQRNKGNFPGRFSGRQFSNSRSEMNVSTLELGDSALYLCASSFGGSTDTQYFGPGTRLTVL.

The V gene is TRBV7-3, the J gene TRBJ2-5; TCRdb returns TRBD2, unconfirmable since there is no DNA. This CDR3 region has 16 residues. Per germline, CDR1 SGHTA and CDR2 FQGTGA. The CDR3: CASSFTAGGSSETQYF.

The chain links TRBV1 to TRBJ2-2; TCRdb returns TRBD1, unconfirmable since there is no DNA. TRBV1 represents a pseudogene. This CDR3 spans 17 amino acids. CDR3 in amino acids: CTSSRGGRGNNTGELFF.

The chain links TRBV14 to TRBJ1-4. Germline CDR1 reads SGHDN; CDR2 reads FVKESK. CDR3 length: 12 residues. CDR3 sequence reads: CASSIGPFKLFF. Variable domain in full (rest from reference TRBV14 and TRBJ1-4): EAGVTQFPSHSVIEKGQTVTLRCDPISGHDNLYWYRRVMGKEIKFLLHFVKESKQDESGMPNNRFLAERTGGTYSTLKVQPAELEDSGVYFCASSIGPFKLFFGSGTQLSVL.

The rearrangement joins TRBV5-4 to TRBJ2-1; TCRdb names TRBD2, which stays unverified in the absence of DNA. The germline gives CDR1 SGHNT, CDR2 YYREEE (reference sequence). The CDR3 is 16 amino acids. The CDR3: CASSLKVLAAYNEQFF.

The chain combines TRBV7-8 with TRBJ2-1; TCRdb indicates TRBD1, and absent DNA this call remains unverified. Per germline, CDR1 SGHVS and CDR2 FQNEAQ. The CDR3 consists of 16 residues. This CDR3 is CASSGSGTGVNNEQFF.

CDR3 region: CASRRLAAAQETQYF. The V and J genes are TRBV2 and TRBJ2-5; TCRdb outputs TRBD2, but without DNA this stays unchecked. CDR3 length: 15 amino acids. Germline-derived CDR1 and CDR2 are SNHLY and FYNNEI.